This is a list of T cell receptor beta chains from one sample in a study of blood T cell repertoires in COVID-19. Clones were read by immunoSEQ multiplex PCR, and TCRdb kept only the in-frame ones, dropping some. The table includes approximately 200,000 clones, roughly 92% detected once. Input material: peripheral blood. These receptor sequences come from a man aged 25 to 45 with COVID-19, enrolled during active disease. CDR3s include the opening cysteine and the closing phenylalanine or tryptophan. Fields, in order: J gene, D gene, CDR3 length, V gene, CDR3 protein, CDR3 DNA. A D gene is named only where the DNA matches it firmly.

>TRBJ2-3|TRBD2|15|TRBV19
CASRKTSGVTDTQYF
TGTGCCAGTAGAAAGACTAGCGGGGTAACAGATACGCAGTATTTT
>TRBJ1-3|-|14|TRBV30
CACNTGSSGNTIYF
TGTGCCTGTAATACAGGTAGCTCTGGAAACACCATATATTTT
>TRBJ2-4|TRBD2|17|TRBV4-2
CASSKPGLAGEGNIQYF
TGTGCCAGCAGCAAACCGGGACTAGCGGGGGAGGGTAACATTCAGTACTTC
>TRBJ1-4|TRBD1|14|TRBV2
CASRAGTGPVELFF
TGTGCCAGCAGAGCCGGGACAGGGCCGGTTGAACTGTTTTTT
>TRBJ2-7|-|13|TRBV4-1
CASGPSGIHEQYF
TGCGCCAGCGGTCCCTCGGGGATCCACGAGCAGTACTTC
>TRBJ1-5|TRBD1|13|TRBV29-1
CSVRTGSNQPQHF
TGCAGCGTTCGGACAGGAAGCAATCAGCCCCAGCATTTT
>TRBJ2-2|TRBD1|18|TRBV4-1
CASSRTGTGGGNTGELFF
TGCGCCAGCAGCCGCACCGGGACAGGGGGGGGTAACACCGGGGAGCTGTTTTTT
>TRBJ1-1|TRBD1|15|TRBV25-1
CASSPRTGGSTEAFF
TGTGCCAGCAGTCCCCGGACAGGGGGAAGCACTGAAGCTTTCTTT
>TRBJ1-1|TRBD1|15|TRBV19
CASSIGSRGHPEAFF
TGTGCCAGTAGTATCGGGTCGAGGGGGCACCCTGAAGCTTTCTTT
>TRBJ1-2|TRBD1|15|TRBV29-1
CSVRDRARISYGYTF
TGCAGCGTTCGGGACAGGGCTCGAATAAGCTATGGCTACACCTTC
>TRBJ1-2|TRBD1|15|TRBV11-2
CASSLAGQGAQGYTF
TGTGCCAGCAGCTTAGCGGGACAGGGGGCTCAAGGCTACACCTTC
>TRBJ1-5|TRBD1|15|TRBV7-9
CASRDSRDRNQPQHF
TGTGCCAGCAGAGACTCCCGGGACAGGAATCAGCCCCAGCATTTT
>TRBJ1-5|TRBD1|13|TRBV12-3/TRBV12-4
CASRPGGYQPQHF
TGTGCCAGCAGACCAGGGGGGTATCAGCCCCAGCATTTT
>TRBJ1-6|TRBD1|15|TRBV10-1
CASAEPGQGNSPLHF
TGCGCCAGCGCCGAACCGGGACAGGGGAATTCACCCCTCCACTTT
>TRBJ1-2|-|11|TRBV20-1
CSAGGAEGYTF
TGCAGTGCTGGGGGGGCTGAGGGCTACACCTTC
>TRBJ1-1|-|15|TRBV18
CASATGPGRVPEAFF
TGTGCCAGCGCAACAGGCCCCGGACGGGTCCCTGAAGCTTTCTTT
>TRBJ1-1|-|13|TRBV7-3
CASSLQANTEAFF
TGTGCCAGCAGCTTACAGGCTAACACTGAAGCTTTCTTT
>TRBJ1-5|-|13|TRBV10-2
CASSVKAGQPQHF
TGCGCCAGCAGTGTTAAGGCGGGTCAGCCCCAGCATTTT
>TRBJ2-2|TRBD2|16|TRBV6-1
CASSESWGGNTGELFF
TGTGCCAGCAGTGAATCTTGGGGGGGGAACACCGGGGAGCTGTTTTTT
>TRBJ1-2|-|12|TRBV3-1/TRBV3-2
CASSQDGYGYTF
TGTGCCAGCAGCCAAGACGGGTATGGCTACACCTTC
>TRBJ2-5|-|15|TRBV4-2
CASTTSYPYQETQYF
TGTGCCAGCACGACTTCTTACCCGTACCAAGAGACCCAGTACTTC
>TRBJ1-1|-|16|TRBV5-4
CASSFFDNVGNTEAFF
TGTGCCAGCAGCTTTTTTGACAATGTGGGGAACACTGAAGCTTTCTTT